The sequence of this TCR beta chain was determined in a study of blood T cells in healthy people across ages (dated by TCRdb to between 2014 and 2017). Turning to the overall study: In model experiments, roughly one uniquely barcoded TCR beta cDNA molecule per two T cells was captured by template switching. Using the same blood draw, the study looked at two additional independent replicas of 1 million unique cDNA reads for two donors, one aged 18 to 29 and the other aged 80 or older. To avoid experimental bias, donors of different ages were randomly spread across the sequencing lanes. Donors were grouped into four age groups: young (average 16 years), middle-aged (roughly 38), aged (approximately 67) and long-lived (just over 80). To track age-related changes in TCR beta repertoire diversity, the study relied on deep sequencing normalized with unique cDNA molecular identifiers. Broad study findings and their caveats: As age increased, observed TCR beta diversity per million T cells dropped in a roughly linear way, and a significant reduction was already evident by age 40. Observed TCR beta diversity correlated strongly with the percentage of naive T cells measured by flow cytometry. Because donor CMV infection status was unknown, age-related changes in expanded clonotypes were potentially confounded. Bulk unsorted PBMC profiling prevented conclusive comparison of naive and antigen-experienced compartments. The long-lived group showed more naive CD4+ T cells, fewer expanded clones and increased TCR diversity than the aged group, suggesting age selection. Estimates of total diversity from one million sequenced T cells were regarded as lower bounds and underestimates.

Library construction relied on 5' RACE. Data came from an Illumina HiSeq 2500. The second PCR ran for roughly 6 to 11 cycles and used a J-beta primer mix along with a sample-barcoded 5' primer. Each TCR beta cDNA molecule received a unique molecular identifier from a template-switch 5' adaptor carrying 12 random nucleotides. Each sample yielded at least 3 million CDR3-containing paired-end reads. All of the RNA was converted into first-strand cDNA using the Mint cDNA synthesis kit, with a TRBC-specific oligonucleotide serving as the primer. All cDNA was treated with uracil-DNA glycosylase and then went through a first 18-cycle PCR with the universal primers M1SS and BC2_uni_R. In the original analysis: Each sample was normalized by randomly selecting 1 million high-quality reads, each carrying a distinct molecular identifier. Instead of being binned into consensus sequences, reads with shared molecular identifiers were discarded. MiTCR, set to a Q25 quality threshold and the strictest error-elimination algorithm, was used for CDR3 identification, clonotype clustering and error correction. A nonparametric unseen species model with Euler transformation was used to estimate a lower bound on total TCR beta diversity. TCRdb cleaned the public reads at Q25 with fastp, built clones with MiXCR and kept in-frame beta chains. Every entry covers one CDR3 protein and lists the most common genes and DNA from its rows. The V and J calls and clone size are TCRdb's, not the authors'. Present in this sample are 850,000 or so distinct CDR3 sequences, 29% of which were seen just once. Approximately 15% of the sample lies in the top ten.

In this sample, this clonotype turned up many times. What antigen it recognizes has not been identified. No clone much larger than this one lies a single base away; base qualities are absent. The germline V end is reduced by 1 base and the J end by 2 bases; junction bases left unmatched: 7. The CDR3 runs 17 amino acids, cysteine and phenylalanine included. Here the CDR3 DNA is all that survives: 51 bases in frame from base 1. Via the germline V gene (reference sequence), CDR1 is LGHDT and CDR2 YNNKEL. The approximately 39 donors, aged roughly 6 to 90 years, were systemically healthy Caucasian individuals from Russia. Roughly 9.5 milliliters of peripheral blood were drawn from each donor into EDTA-treated Vacutainer tubes. Ficoll-Paque density-gradient centrifugation was used to isolate PBMCs, with at least 7 million obtained per sample. Trizol reagent was used to extract total RNA from the PBMCs, yielding at least 5.5 micrograms per sample. The percentages of naive CD45RAhigh/CD27high T cells were determined by flow cytometry on a PBMC aliquot from every donor.

The V and J segments used are TRBV3-1 and TRBJ2-1; TRBD2 lines up with 8 middle nucleotides. Sequencing was done on a sample of blood. The source of this sequence is a woman of 80 years or more in good health. The sequenced DNA: TGTGCCAGCAGCCAAGGCCCCAGCGGGGGTCCCTACAATGAGCAGTTCTTC. Translated, it reads CASSQGPSGGPYNEQFF.